This TCR beta chain emerged from a study of T cells in Graves' hyperthyroidism and ophthalmopathy. Amplification of TCR beta CDR3 regions was performed using RNA transcripts as template. During a first-round RT-PCR of the TCR CDR3, the HTBI primer set was used. MiXCR, applied by TCRdb to the multiplex PCR reads, yields one record per CDR3 protein. The sample carries 620,000 or so distinct CDR3 sequences, about 14% recorded once. The CDR3 length is 13 residues. Trimming cost V 8 bases and J 3 bases, with 14 bases left between them. Germline V gives CDR1 LNHDA, CDR2 SQIVND (reference sequence). The receptor comes from a woman in her fifties or sixties with Graves' ophthalmopathy. Sequences were obtained from blood. This chain uses TRBV19 with TRBJ2-7; D is tentatively TRBD1 or TRBD2 (5 bases each). The CDR3 DNA reads as TGTGCCAGTGCCCCAGGGACCTACTACGAGCAGTACTTC. This gives the protein CASAPGTYYEQYF.